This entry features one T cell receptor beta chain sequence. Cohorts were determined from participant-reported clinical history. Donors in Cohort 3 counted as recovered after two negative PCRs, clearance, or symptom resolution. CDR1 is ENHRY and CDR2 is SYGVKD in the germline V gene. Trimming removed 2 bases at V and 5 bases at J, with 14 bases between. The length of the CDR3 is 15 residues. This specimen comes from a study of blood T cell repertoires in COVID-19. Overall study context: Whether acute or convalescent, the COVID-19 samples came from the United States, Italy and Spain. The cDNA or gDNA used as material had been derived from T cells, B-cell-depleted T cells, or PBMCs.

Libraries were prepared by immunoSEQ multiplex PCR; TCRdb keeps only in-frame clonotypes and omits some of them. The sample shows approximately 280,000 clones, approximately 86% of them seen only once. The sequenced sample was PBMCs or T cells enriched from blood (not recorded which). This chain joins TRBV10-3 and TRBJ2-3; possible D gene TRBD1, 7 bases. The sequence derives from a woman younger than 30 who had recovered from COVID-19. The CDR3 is CAISERRGQGDTQYF. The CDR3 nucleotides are TGTGCCATCAGTGAGAGGAGGGGGCAGGGAGATACGCAGTATTTT.